This T cell receptor beta chain derives from a study of breast tumors, draining lymph nodes, adjacent tissues. The CDR3 spans 15 residues. V lost 3 bases and J 5 bases, leaving 17 bases between the germline ends. CDR1 and CDR2 (germline): DFQATT, SNEGSKA (reference sequence). TCRdb fed the multiplex PCR reads into MiXCR, producing one record per CDR3 protein. The sample lists about 19,000 distinct CDR3 sequences, approximately 41% seen once, with 15% to 25% in the top ten. The receptor was isolated from a female donor with breast cancer. Some clones in this sample may be carry-over from other donors' samples. The sample consisted of breast tumor tissue. The chain carries TRBV20-1 and TRBJ2-1; D is ambiguous. This CDR3 reads CSASIGTPTHNEQFF. The CDR3 DNA sequence: TGCAGTGCTAGCATCGGTACCCCCACCCACAATGAGCAGTTCTTC.